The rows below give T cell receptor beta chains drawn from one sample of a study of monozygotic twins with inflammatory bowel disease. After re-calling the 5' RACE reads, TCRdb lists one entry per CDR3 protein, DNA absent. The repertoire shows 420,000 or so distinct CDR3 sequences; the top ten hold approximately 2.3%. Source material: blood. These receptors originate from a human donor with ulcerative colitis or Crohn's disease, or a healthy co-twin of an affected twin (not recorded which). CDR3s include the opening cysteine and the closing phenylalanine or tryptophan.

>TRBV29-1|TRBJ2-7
CSVETGGAYEQYF
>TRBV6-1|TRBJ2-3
CASRTGTSTDTQYF
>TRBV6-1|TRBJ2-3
CASSRATRLAPSSTDTQYF
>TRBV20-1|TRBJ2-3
CSALGTDTQYF
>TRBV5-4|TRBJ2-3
CASSFILLGLAGSSTDTQYF
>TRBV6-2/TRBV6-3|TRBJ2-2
CATRGVAVNTGELFF
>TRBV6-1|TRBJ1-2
CASRKQGHFGYTF
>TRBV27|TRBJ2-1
CASSFLGQRETINEQFF
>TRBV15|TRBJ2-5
CATSRDAGVPQETQYF
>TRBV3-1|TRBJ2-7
CASSPVEVGLEQYF
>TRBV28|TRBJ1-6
CASSPLLSPLHF
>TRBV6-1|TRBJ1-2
CAIPPLGGRGIYGYTF
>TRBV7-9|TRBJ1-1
CASSPRTATEAFF
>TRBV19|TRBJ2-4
CASSTRRGDLAKNIQYF
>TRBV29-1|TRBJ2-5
CSVSGLIETQYF
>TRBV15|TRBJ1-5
CATSRVQNQPQHF
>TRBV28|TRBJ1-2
CASSFPGQGAVYGYTF